Listed below are T cell receptor beta chains from one sample, sequenced in a study of T cell changes during pregnancy in multiple sclerosis. Assay used: immunoSEQ multiplex PCR; TCRdb lists only in-frame clones, some missing. The repertoire includes roughly 14,000 clones, 80% to 90% of them detected once, and around a fifth sits in the top ten. Specimen: CD8+ T cells from peripheral blood mononuclear cells, collected in the first trimester of pregnancy. These receptors originate from a female donor with multiple sclerosis, enrolled in a pregnancy study. CDR3s include the opening cysteine and the closing phenylalanine or tryptophan. D genes are given only for firm matches. The size field is filled for only some rows; it gives once, few, many or a size class.

v_gene: TRBV2; j_gene: TRBJ2-7; abundance: .; d_gene: .; len: 13; CDR3aa: CASRDGGTYEQYF; CDR3nt: TGTGCCAGCAGGGACGGAGGAACCTACGAGCAGTACTTC
v_gene: TRBV6-1; j_gene: TRBJ2-3; abundance: .; d_gene: TRBD1; len: 13; CDR3aa: CASRTGFFDTQYF; CDR3nt: TGTGCCAGCAGGACAGGGTTTTTCGATACGCAGTATTTT
v_gene: TRBV27; j_gene: TRBJ1-1; abundance: .; d_gene: .; len: 12; CDR3aa: CASNGGGTEAFF; CDR3nt: TGTGCCAGCAACGGGGGTGGCACTGAAGCTTTCTTT
v_gene: TRBV27; j_gene: TRBJ2-7; abundance: .; d_gene: TRBD2; len: 14; CDR3aa: CASSPSTSFHEQYF; CDR3nt: TGTGCCAGCAGTCCCTCGACTAGCTTCCACGAGCAGTACTTC
v_gene: TRBV10-3; j_gene: TRBJ2-1; abundance: once; d_gene: .; len: 14; CDR3aa: CAIRGTGLDNEQFF; CDR3nt: TGTGCCATCAGGGGTACAGGGTTGGACAACGAGCAGTTCTTC
v_gene: TRBV7-2; j_gene: TRBJ2-7; abundance: once; d_gene: .; len: 11; CDR3aa: CASSLELEQYF; CDR3nt: TGTGCCAGCAGCTTAGAGCTAGAGCAGTACTTC
v_gene: TRBV7-9; j_gene: TRBJ1-3; abundance: once; d_gene: .; len: 12; CDR3aa: CASSKSGNTIYF; CDR3nt: TGTGCCAGCAGCAAGAGTGGAAACACCATATATTTT
v_gene: TRBV19; j_gene: TRBJ1-1; abundance: .; d_gene: .; len: 17; CDR3aa: CASEPGRGLGMNTEAFF; CDR3nt: TGTGCCAGCGAGCCGGGGCGGGGGTTGGGGATGAACACTGAAGCTTTCTTT
v_gene: TRBV27; j_gene: TRBJ2-5; abundance: .; d_gene: .; len: 14; CDR3aa: CASSRPGQGETQYF; CDR3nt: TGTGCCAGCAGCCGCCCGGGACAAGGGGAGACCCAGTACTTC
v_gene: TRBV27; j_gene: TRBJ2-3; abundance: .; d_gene: TRBD1; len: 14; CDR3aa: CASGDRERTDTQYF; CDR3nt: TGTGCCAGCGGTGACAGGGAAAGAACAGATACGCAGTATTTT
v_gene: TRBV28; j_gene: TRBJ1-2; abundance: .; d_gene: TRBD1; len: 18; CDR3aa: CASSLSEQGHLSNYGYTF; CDR3nt: TGTGCCAGCAGTTTATCGGAACAGGGGCATCTTTCTAACTATGGCTACACCTTC
v_gene: TRBV25-1; j_gene: TRBJ1-1; abundance: once; d_gene: TRBD1; len: 13; CDR3aa: CASRTGDGTEAFF; CDR3nt: TGTGCCAGCAGGACAGGGGACGGTACTGAAGCTTTCTTT